These 12 T cell receptor beta chains share one sample of origin, sequenced in a study of cytomegalovirus exposure and HLA in healthy donors. The PCR made use of 60 Vbeta and 13 Jbeta primers. Sequencing was performed with immunoSEQ multiplex PCR; in TCRdb, only in-frame clones are kept and a portion is missing. The table has about 130,000 clones, approximately 82% seen once; the top ten hold 1.4% to 1.5%. Material: PBMCs. These receptors were taken from a female donor in good health and CMV-seronegative.

The gene calls are TRBV2 and TRBJ2-2; tentatively, D is TRBD1 (7 bases). Germline lookup yields CDR1 SNHLY and CDR2 FYNNEI. The CDR3 consists of 15 residues. Trimming left V 9 bases short and J 0 bases short, with 14 bases between. CDR3 sequence (DNA): TGTGCCAGTAAAGGAGGGGGCCCGAACACCGGGGAGCTGTTTTTT. Its protein is CASKGGGPNTGELFF. Full variable domain (remainder filled in from reference TRBV2 and TRBJ2-2): EPEVTQTPSHQVTQMGQEVILRCVPISNHLYFYWYRQILGQKVEFLVSFYNNEISEKSEIFDDQFSVERPDGSNFTLKIRSTKLEDSAMYFCASKGGGPNTGELFFGEGSRLTVL.

The J gene is TRBJ1-2, the V gene TRBV2; TRBD1 is a possible D gene (6 bases). The CDR3 runs 15 residues. CDR1 is SNHLY, CDR2 FYNNEI, per germline. V dropped 4 bases and J dropped 0 bases, with 12 bases sitting between them. The chain's CDR3 is CASSVNRVPNYGYTF. DNA of the CDR3: TGTGCCAGCAGTGTTAACAGGGTCCCTAACTATGGCTACACCTTC.

The chain recombines TRBV5-6 with TRBJ1-1, with TRBD1 identical over 7 bases. Per the germline V gene, CDR1 is SGHDT and CDR2 is YYEEEE. The CDR3 covers 15 residues. V was pared by 4 bases and J by 5 bases, with 11 bases of the junction left unmatched. The CDR3 sequence: CASSLSGGGWTEAFF. In DNA, the CDR3 is TGTGCCAGCAGCCTCTCAGGGGGTGGGTGGACTGAAGCTTTCTTT.

The CDR3 DNA is TGTGCCAGCACCCGGGGGGACTACACTGAAGCTTTCTTT. Amino acids: CASTRGDYTEAFF. The chain joins TRBV6-1 to TRBJ1-1, with TRBD1 as a possible D gene (5 bases). The CDR3 sequence is 13 residues long. Germline V gene sequence: CDR1 MNHNS, CDR2 SASEGT. The V end was cut by 7 bases, the J end by 3 bases, with 12 bases between.

This clone was found once. This chain uses TRBV7-2 with TRBJ2-5; TRBD2 might be the D (5 bases). Trimming shortened V by 3 bases and J by 5 bases, and 25 bases separated the two germline ends. CDR1 and CDR2 (germline): SGHTA, FQGNSA. The CDR3 runs to 18 residues. For the CDR3, the DNA is TGTGCCAGCAGCTTCCCCCTCCCGGGTATTTCGCCGGGGGAGACCCAGTACTTC. Translating it yields CASSFPLPGISPGETQYF.

V gene TRBV7-3 combines with J gene TRBJ2-3; TRBD2 matches 7 bases. Germline values: CDR1 SGHTA, CDR2 FQGTGA. This CDR3 region has 16 residues. With 3 bases clipped from V and 2 bases from J, the junction kept 8 bases outside the gene matches. The CDR3 DNA reads as TGTGCCAGCAGCTTGAAGAGCGGGATGCTCACAGATACGCAGTATTTT. This codes for CASSLKSGMLTDTQYF.

The V gene is TRBV28, the J gene TRBJ2-7, with a tentative D call TRBD2 (6 bases). CDR3 length: 15 amino acids. In germline, CDR1 is MDHEN, CDR2 SYDVKM. V was cut by 5 bases and J by 0 bases, with 14 bases left in between. This chain's CDR3 is CASSPSRETSYEQYF. CDR3 bases: TGTGCCAGCAGTCCCTCACGGGAGACCTCCTACGAGCAGTACTTC.

The V and J genes are TRBV2 and TRBJ1-3; no firm D call. Germline values: CDR1 SNHLY, CDR2 FYNNEI. Between the trimmed V and J ends, which lost 2 bases and 2 bases, there was a span of 16 bases. The CDR3 sequence is 17 residues long. CDR3 sequence reads: CASSERLRGNTGNTIYF. The CDR3 DNA reads TGTGCCAGCAGTGAAAGGTTGCGGGGAAATACTGGAAACACCATATATTTT.

As for this clone: This sample also contains other DNA sequences that code for the same CDR3. The chain couples TRBV7-2 to TRBJ2-7, with D tentatively TRBD2 (5 bases). Germline CDR1 SGHTA, CDR2 FQGNSA. The CDR3 is made up of 13 amino acids. Trimming took off 5 bases at V and 6 bases at J, with 14 bases between the two ends. The CDR3 region has the DNA TGTGCCAGCAGCACCCAGGAGGATGGCGAGCAGTACTTC. Translating it yields CASSTQEDGEQYF.

This clone was counted a single time. V usage is TRBV19 and J usage is TRBJ2-2; 12 nucleotides align to TRBD1. Germline values: CDR1 LNHDA, CDR2 SQIVND (reference sequence). Losses at the gene ends were 4 bases for V and 4 bases for J; bases not matched to a gene: 4. This CDR3 spans 16 amino acids. CDR3 amino acids: CASSRGQGASTGELFF. The CDR3 DNA follows: TGTGCCAGTAGTAGGGGACAGGGGGCTAGCACCGGGGAGCTGTTTTTT.

V and J are TRBV2 and TRBJ2-1; no clear D. Deletions cut 1 base from V and 6 bases from J, with 4 bases between. This CDR3 is 12 amino acids long. Germline assignment: CDR1 SNHLY and CDR2 FYNNEI. CDR3 residues: CASSEGGNEQFF. Here the CDR3 DNA reads TGTGCCAGCAGTGAAGGCGGCAATGAGCAGTTCTTC.

V and J are TRBV28 and TRBJ1-2, with 8 bases aligning to TRBD1. The length of the CDR3 is 13 residues. The V segment lost 6 bases and the J segment 9 bases; nucleotides outside the gene matches: 9. Germline CDR1 reads MDHEN; CDR2 reads SYDVKM. In DNA form, the CDR3 reads TGTGCCAGCAGATCCCGGACAGGGCATCGCTACACCTTC. As protein: CASRSRTGHRYTF.